These 11 T cell receptor beta chains were all obtained from the same sample, sequenced in a study of blood T cell repertoires in COVID-19. Only in-frame clones appear in the TCRdb table, and some are missing; sequencing was by immunoSEQ multiplex PCR. Counted here are some 80,000 clones, roughly 90% occurring once; the ten biggest clones make up 0.65% to 0.95%. Sequencing was done on a sample of peripheral blood. The source of these receptors is a woman of 80 years or more with acute or convalescent COVID-19.

This clone was observed a single time. The chain recombines TRBV5-1 with TRBJ2-2, with D perhaps TRBD2 (5 bases). V lost 0 bases to trimming and J lost 8 bases, with 11 bases between them. The CDR3 sequence is 14 residues long. The germline V gene has CDR1 SGHRS and CDR2 YFSETQ. CDR3 amino acids: CASSLERASGELFF. CDR3 nucleotides: TGCGCCAGCAGCTTGGAGAGGGCCTCGGGGGAGCTGTTTTTT.

This chain uses TRBV29-1 with TRBJ2-7, with D unresolved. Trimming cost V 4 bases and J 4 bases, with 8 bases left between them. The CDR3 spans 11 residues. Germline assignment: CDR1 SQVTM and CDR2 ANQGSEA. CDR3 protein: CSVGIEYEQYF. The CDR3 coding sequence is TGCAGCGTTGGCATTGAGTACGAGCAGTACTTC.

The chain joins TRBV9 to TRBJ2-3; 8 nucleotides line up with TRBD2. The CDR3 has 15 residues. Germline V CDR1 and CDR2: SGDLS, YYNGEE. Unmatched junction bases numbered 4, after V lost 3 bases and J lost 1 base. The CDR3 nucleotides read TGTGCCAGCAGCGGGACTAGCAGAGGCACAGATACGCAGTATTTT. Residues: CASSGTSRGTDTQYF. Based on the CDR3 plus reference TRBV9 and TRBJ2-3, the full variable domain is DSGVTQTPKHLITATGQRVTLRCSPRSGDLSVYWYQQSLDQGLQFLIQYYNGEERAKGNILERFSAQQFPDLHSELNLSSLELGDSALYFCASSGTSRGTDTQYFGPGTRLTVL.

The rearrangement joins TRBV7-3 to TRBJ2-1, with 7 bases lining up with TRBD2. The germline gives CDR1 SGHTA, CDR2 FQGTGA. The CDR3 has 16 amino acids. The V gene end was trimmed by 6 bases and the J gene end by 9 bases; junction bases not matched to a gene: 17. The CDR3 DNA sequence: TGTGCCAGCAGTCCTGCAGGCGGGAGAAGGATTGGTGAGCAGTTCTTC. Translation: CASSPAGGRRIGEQFF. The full variable domain, its missing parts supplied by reference TRBV7-3 and TRBJ2-1, is GAGVSQTPSNKVTEKGKYVELRCDPISGHTALYWYRQSLGQGPEFLIYFQGTGAADDSGLPNDRFFAVRPEGSVSTLKIQRTERGDSAVYLCASSPAGGRRIGEQFFGPGTRLTVL.

The chain joins TRBV28 to TRBJ2-7, with 8 bases matching TRBD1. This CDR3 comprises 15 residues. V lost 5 bases, J lost 0 bases, and 6 bases stayed unmatched. CDR1 MDHEN and CDR2 SYDVKM come from the germline V gene. CDR3 coding DNA: TGTGCCAGCAGTCCGTGGACAGGGAGCTCCTACGAGCAGTACTTC. Translating gives CASSPWTGSSYEQYF.

This clone was found a few times. The chain uses TRBV5-4 and TRBJ2-1, with 12 positions matching TRBD2. This CDR3 contains 15 residues. The V and J ends lost 4 bases and 4 bases, in that order; junction bases with no gene match: 3. The V gene's germline CDR1 is SGHNT and CDR2 YYREEE (reference sequence). CDR3 amino acids: CASSLGTSGYNEQFF. DNA of the CDR3: TGTGCCAGCAGCCTCGGGACTAGCGGGTACAATGAGCAGTTCTTC.

This rearrangement joins TRBV4-1 to TRBJ2-2, with 7 bases identical to TRBD2. The junction had 5 bases not matched to a gene; V was cut back by 0 bases and J by 4 bases. The CDR3 totals 16 residues. CDR1 is MGHRA and CDR2 is YSYEKL in the germline V gene. In nucleotides, the CDR3 is TGCGCCAGCAGCCAAGAATGGGGGAGGGTCACCGGGGAGCTGTTTTTT. Its translation is CASSQEWGRVTGELFF.

The chain has TRBV5-1 and TRBJ2-7; 12 nucleotides line up with TRBD1. With 4 bases clipped from V and 3 bases from J, the junction kept 11 bases outside the gene matches. Germline assignment: CDR1 SGHRS and CDR2 YFSETQ. The CDR3 totals 17 residues. The CDR3: CASSKVYGTGGYYEQYF. The CDR3 nucleotides read TGCGCCAGCAGCAAGGTTTACGGGACAGGGGGCTACTACGAGCAGTACTTC.

Concerning this clone itself: Other DNA sequences within the sample encode an identical CDR3. The chain employs TRBV3-1 (or the pseudogene TRBV3-2) and TRBJ1-3, with 7 nucleotides matching TRBD1. The CDR3 is made up of 14 amino acids. Germline trimming cut 5 bases from V and 3 bases from J; bases unmatched to any gene: 4. Germline V CDR1 and CDR2: LGHDT, YNNKEL (reference sequence). CDR3 in amino acids: CASSLRDSGNTIYF. CDR3 DNA sequence: TGTGCCAGCAGCTTACGGGACAGTGGAAACACCATATATTTT.

This clone came up a few times. This chain joins TRBV3-1 (or the pseudogene TRBV3-2) and TRBJ2-7; 12 nucleotides agree with TRBD2. After removal of 2 bases from V and 5 bases from J, the junction contained 13 bases not matched to a gene. This CDR3 contains 18 residues. The V gene's germline CDR1 is LGHDT and CDR2 YNNKEL (reference sequence). The CDR3 nucleotides read TGTGCCAGCAGCCAAAATCGTCTAGCGGGGGGGCCGCTCCACGAGCAGTACTTC. Protein: CASSQNRLAGGPLHEQYF.

Only one count was recorded for this clone. CDR3 in amino acids: CASSAGQVATNEKLFF. CDR3 sequence (DNA): TGTGCCAGCAGTGCGGGACAGGTCGCAACTAATGAAAAACTGTTTTTT. This chain uses TRBV6-6 with TRBJ1-4; TRBD1 aligns across 8 bases. CDR1 is MNHNY, CDR2 SVGAGI, per germline (reference sequence). V lost 5 bases and J lost 0; bases outside the gene matches: 5. The CDR3 has 16 residues.